This TCR beta chain was retrieved from a study of cytomegalovirus exposure and HLA in healthy donors. The CDR3 spans 12 residues. V was cut by 5 bases and J by 2 bases, with 7 bases left in between. Germline V gives CDR1 SGHDN, CDR2 FVKESK. Whole-study results and caveats: In a later analysis, V- and J-gene trimming of beta chains associated with a DCLRE1C missense variant, replicated independently. Cytomegalovirus status was reportedly diagnosed by the classifier with high sensitivity and specificity.

Primers: 60 Vbeta forward and 13 Jbeta reverse. Libraries were prepared by immunoSEQ multiplex PCR; TCRdb keeps only in-frame clonotypes and omits some of them. Altogether around 40,000 clones are present, around 87% being singletons, with the ten largest covering around 8%. Notes on this clone: The antigen remains undetermined.

The chain has TRBV14 and TRBJ2-7, with D uncertain. Sequencing was done on a sample of PBMCs. The TCR sequence derives from a woman aged 40 to 50 in good health and CMV-seropositive. CDR3 residues: CASSFSTYEQYF. The CDR3 bases are TGTGCCAGCAGCTTTTCCACCTACGAGCAGTACTTC. The whole variable domain, filled in from reference TRBV14 and TRBJ2-7, reads EAGVTQFPSHSVIEKGQTVTLRCDPISGHDNLYWYRRVMGKEIKFLLHFVKESKQDESGMPNNRFLAERTGGTYSTLKVQPAELEDSGVYFCASSFSTYEQYFGPGTRLTVT.